Included here is one T cell receptor beta chain sequence, with context. Its binding antigen is unknown. One base away there is no much larger clone; base qualities are not given. The data derive from a study of blood T cell repertoires in COVID-19 (TCRdb year 2020). In the study overall: The collaborator samples originated in the United States, Italy and Spain and spanned the acute and convalescent phases of COVID-19. A de-identified subject ID, COVID-19 status, age in years and sex were almost always included in the sample metadata. Samples came from the ongoing ImmuneRACE study (first 160 participants) plus 1,254 subjects from 6 global collaborators. Where available, HLA class I and class II types were taken from metadata supplied by the sample provider and were not determined by assay-based typing. Deeply sampled blood TCRbeta repertoires from subjects exposed to, actively infected with, or recovered from COVID-19 were included in the dataset. A freely available public database, intended as a resource for researchers studying the immune response to SARS-CoV-2, is where the repertoires were released. The prospective study material was composed of cDNA or gDNA derived from T cells, B-cell-depleted T cells, or PBMCs. On the study overall, not on this receptor specifically: How much clinical and demographic metadata was included differed by source and by participant, and the metadata was provided uncurated.

Sequences GTSNPN (CDR1) and SVGIG (CDR2) are obtained from the germline V gene (reference sequence). V loses 8 bases of germline sequence and J loses 0 bases, and the interval between the two ends is 10 bases. Measured from the cysteine to the phenylalanine, the CDR3 is 12 residues long. CDR3 DNA only is kept here, 36 bases in frame from base 1. A second Seattle source provided samples from volunteer blood donors who had recovered from COVID-19. The collaborating institutions used their own protocols to collect whole blood in K2EDTA tubes. For TCRbeta analysis, collaborators shipped samples in one of three forms: frozen whole blood, isolated PBMCs, or DNA extracted from either of those sample types. The immunoSEQ Assay, a bias-controlled multiplex PCR, was used to amplify TCRbeta CDR3 regions from genomic DNA. Per the original workflow: The number of nucleated cells in each sample was estimated from the amplification of reference gene primers within the assay. To quantify the absolute abundance of each unique TCRbeta CDR3 rearrangement, sequence reads were collapsed and filtered. For each sample, productive Simpson clonality was calculated as the square root of Simpson's diversity index across productive rearrangements. The table comes from immuneACCESS by way of TCRdb, which keeps in-frame sequences with V and J called. Part of the clones is missing from these tables; in studies checked, under half for an unresolved V gene and the rest for unknown reasons. That table gives V, J and clone size, and the DNA gave D and trimming. Recorded for this sample are some 230,000 clones; 85% of them occurred a single time. Over 2.5% of the sample rests with the top ten.

This sequence was found in a man aged 50 to 60 who had recovered from COVID-19. Recombination connected TRBV30 to TRBJ1-2; no D gene call is confident. Sequences were obtained from peripheral blood. CDR3 loop: CAGRTSNYGYTF. The nucleotides read TGTGCCGGCAGGACTTCTAACTATGGCTACACCTTC.